What follows are 20 T cell receptor beta chains derived from one specimen sequenced in a study of glioma-infiltrating T cells after dendritic cell vaccination. Sequencing was performed with immunoSEQ multiplex PCR; in TCRdb, only in-frame clones are kept and a portion is missing. The table lists about 65,000 clones, around 86% of them singletons, with about 9.9% in the top ten. Noted time point: after dendritic cell vaccination, including at tumor progression/relapse. The material sequenced was blood, taken after dendritic cell vaccination. Every receptor here comes from a human donor with glioblastoma.

V and J are TRBV7-8 and TRBJ2-4; D unresolved. V was pared by 6 bases and J by 2 bases, with 8 bases between. CDR1 and CDR2 from the germline V gene are SGHVS and FQNEAQ. This CDR3 has 13 residues. Here the CDR3 reads CASSSGSKNIQYF. The CDR3 region has the DNA TGTGCCAGCAGTTCCGGGTCCAAAAACATTCAGTACTTC. The full variable domain, in which reference TRBV7-8 and TRBJ2-4 provide the parts outside the CDR3, is GAGVSQSPRYKVAKRGQDVALRCDPISGHVSLFWYQQALGQGPEFLTYFQNEAQLDKSGLPSDRFFAERPEGSVSTLKIQRTQQEDSAVYLCASSSGSKNIQYFGAGTRLSVL.

The V gene is TRBV4-3, the J gene TRBJ2-5; TRBD1 agrees at 11 bases. The V gene's germline CDR1 is LGHNA and CDR2 YSLEER. J was trimmed by 5 bases and V by 4 bases; bases with no gene match: 9. The CDR3 is made up of 16 amino acids. Here the CDR3 reads CASSRNAGTGGETQYF. The DNA for the CDR3 is TGCGCCAGCAGCCGAAATGCCGGGACAGGGGGGGAGACCCAGTACTTC.

As regards this clone: This sample also contains other DNA sequences that code for the same CDR3. The rearrangement links TRBV10-1 to TRBJ1-1; D may be TRBD1 (5 bases). Per the germline V gene, CDR1 is WNHNN and CDR2 is SYGVQD (reference sequence). The CDR3 has 13 residues. V lost 4 bases, J lost 1 base, and 7 bases lay in between. DNA for the CDR3: TGCGCCAGCAGTGGCGGGGGGAACACTGAAGCTTTCTTT. Encoded protein: CASSGGGNTEAFF.

As for this clone: Germline and junction disagree at one end, which may indicate a read error. The same CDR3 arises from other DNA sequences in this sample as well. The genes are TRBV11-2 and TRBJ1-6; a possible D gene is TRBD1 (5 bases). Germline loops: CDR1 SGHAT, CDR2 FQNNGV. CDR3 length: 15 residues. CDR3 DNA: TGTGCCAGCAGCTTACTAGGGGTCGGCAATTCCCCCCTCCACTTT. It is translated as CASSLLGVGNSPLHF. Supplemented by reference TRBV11-2 and TRBJ1-6, the full variable domain reads EAGVAQSPRYKIIEKRQSVAFWCNPISGHATLYWYQQILGQGPKLLIQFQNNGVVDDSQLPKDRFSAERLKGVDSTLKIQPAKLEDSAVYLCASSLLGVGNSPLHFGNGTRLTVT.

The chain links TRBV30 to TRBJ2-1; D not certain. Germline CDR1 is GTSNPN and CDR2 is SVGIG (reference sequence). Deletions cut 1 base from V and 10 bases from J, with 14 bases between. The CDR3 consists of 13 residues. CDR3 loop: CAWSASSRSEQFF. The CDR3, as DNA: TGTGCCTGGAGTGCCAGTTCTAGATCCGAGCAGTTCTTC. Using reference TRBV30 and TRBJ2-1 for the parts outside the CDR3, the full variable domain is SQTIHQWPATLVQPVGSPLSLECTVEGTSNPNLYWYRQAAGRGLQLLFYSVGIGQISSEVPQNLSASRPQDRQFILSSKKLLLSDSGFYLCAWSASSRSEQFFGPGTRLTVL.

The gene calls are TRBV29-1 and TRBJ1-4; 7 nucleotides line up with TRBD1. The CDR3 loop spans 15 amino acids. The germline CDR1 and CDR2 sequences are SQVTM and ANQGSEA. Trimming removed 4 bases from V and 4 bases from J; junction bases left unmatched: 9. The CDR3 DNA sequence: TGCAGCGTTGCCCCAGGGGGATCCTTTAATGAAAAACTGTTTTTT. Residues: CSVAPGGSFNEKLFF.

Comment on this clone: The same CDR3 can be traced to other DNA sequences in this sample. The chain joins TRBV11-2 to TRBJ1-2; no firm D call. V was pared by 1 base and J by 6 bases, with 6 bases between. From germline, CDR1 is SGHAT and CDR2 FQNNGV. This CDR3 contains 12 residues. CDR3 residues: CASSLGRDGYTF. The CDR3, as DNA: TGTGCCAGCAGCTTAGGCCGAGATGGCTACACCTTC.

V and J are TRBV7-2 and TRBJ1-3, with 8 bases aligning to TRBD1. V shed 3 bases, J shed 8 bases, and the junction held 9 bases outside the gene matches. This CDR3 is 15 amino acids long. Germline V CDR1 and CDR2: SGHTA, FQGNSA. The CDR3 spells CASSLAAGGLDTIYF. The CDR3 coding sequence is TGTGCCAGCAGCTTGGCGGCAGGGGGCCTAGACACCATATATTTT.

This clone has a count of ten or more. This chain links TRBV4-3 with TRBJ1-1; TRBD1 is a possible D gene (5 bases). The CDR3 has 11 amino acids. Deletions cut 4 bases from V and 7 bases from J, with 7 bases between. From germline, CDR1 is LGHNA and CDR2 YSLEER. The CDR3 loop is CASSRGGEAFF. For the CDR3, the DNA is TGCGCCAGCAGCCGGGGGGGTGAAGCTTTCTTT.

J is TRBJ2-2 and V is TRBV19, with 8 bases aligning to TRBD1. CDR3 length equals 13 residues. Losses at the gene ends were 5 bases for V and 7 bases for J; bases not matched to a gene: 3. In germline, CDR1 is LNHDA, CDR2 SQIVND (reference sequence). CDR3 sequence: CASSDRGVGELFF. The CDR3 DNA reads as TGTGCCAGTAGTGACAGGGGCGTCGGGGAGCTGTTTTTT.

This clone has just one count. The chain links TRBV29-1 to TRBJ1-2; D perhaps matches TRBD1 (5 bases). CDR3 length: 14 residues. V shed 4 bases and J shed 8 bases, with 20 bases lying between them. Germline values: CDR1 SQVTM, CDR2 ANQGSEA. This CDR3 is CSVVIHSGGGGYTF. Written as DNA, the CDR3 is TGCAGCGTTGTTATCCACTCTGGGGGGGGAGGCTACACCTTC.

This chain connects TRBV11-2 to TRBJ2-1; D possibly corresponds to TRBD2 (5 bases). With 3 bases removed from V and 8 bases from J, the gap between germline ends came to 8 bases. Germline CDR1 and CDR2: SGHAT and FQNNGV. The CDR3 covers 12 residues. CDR3 nucleotide sequence: TGTGCCAGCAGCTTTTCGAGGGATGAGCAGTTCTTC. Protein product: CASSFSRDEQFF.

The CDR3 DNA is TGCGCCAGCAGCCGGACTAGTGAAGAGACCCAGTACTTC. This sequence encodes CASSRTSEETQYF. This chain uses TRBV5-1 with TRBJ2-5; 7 nucleotides agree with TRBD2. J was trimmed by 3 bases and V by 4 bases; bases with no gene match: 3. The CDR3 spans 13 residues. Germline V lookup: CDR1 SGHRS, CDR2 YFSETQ.

The DNA of the CDR3 is TGTGCCAGTAGGGGAGACAGGGGCTATGGCTACACCTTC. Translation: CASRGDRGYGYTF. The chain combines TRBV19 with TRBJ1-2, with 8 bases identical to TRBD1. The length of the CDR3 is 13 residues. V lost 6 bases, J lost 4 bases, and 4 bases stayed unmatched. Germline V gene sequence: CDR1 LNHDA, CDR2 SQIVND (reference sequence).

The gene calls are TRBV2 and TRBJ2-1; no reliable D call. The CDR3 length is 13 residues. Germline values: CDR1 SNHLY, CDR2 FYNNEI. Trimming cost V 9 bases and J 12 bases, with 21 bases left between them. The CDR3 sequence is CASRSEAALGQFF. CDR3 nucleotide sequence: TGTGCCAGTAGGTCCGAGGCCGCCCTGGGGCAGTTCTTC.

This chain uses TRBV18 with TRBJ1-4; possibly TRBD1 for D (6 bases). Germline assignment: CDR1 KGHSH and CDR2 LQKENI. The CDR3 runs 14 residues. Trimming took off 4 bases at V and 5 bases at J, with 11 bases between the two ends. CDR3 sequence (DNA): TGTGCCAGCTCACGGCAGGGGCTAAATGAAAAACTGTTTTTT. This codes for CASSRQGLNEKLFF. Combining the CDR3 with reference TRBV18 and TRBJ1-4 gives the whole variable domain NAGVMQNPRHLVRRRGQEARLRCSPMKGHSHVYWYRQLPEEGLKFMVYLQKENIIDESGMPKERFSAEFPKEGPSILRIQQVVRGDSAAYFCASSRQGLNEKLFFGSGTQLSVL.

The V call is TRBV27, the J call TRBJ2-5, with 7 positions matching TRBD2. There are 12 residues in the CDR3. V lost 5 bases, J lost 8 bases, and 5 bases stayed unmatched. The germline CDR1 and CDR2 sequences are MNHEY and SMNVEV (reference sequence). CDR3 region: CASSPPGGTQYF. The CDR3 DNA reads as TGTGCCAGCAGTCCTCCGGGGGGTACCCAGTACTTC.

The J gene is TRBJ2-3, the V gene TRBV10-1, with TRBD1 matching over 8 bases. In germline, CDR1 is WNHNN, CDR2 SYGVQD (reference sequence). The CDR3 contains 17 residues. The trim removed 4 bases at V and 2 bases at J, leaving 11 bases unmatched. The CDR3: CASSGKRGQAYTDTQYF. Here the CDR3 DNA reads TGCGCCAGCAGTGGAAAGAGGGGACAGGCATACACAGATACGCAGTATTTT.

V and J are TRBV28 and TRBJ1-2; 7 nucleotides match TRBD1. The CDR3 runs to 15 residues. V was clipped by 5 bases and J by 4 bases; unmatched bases: 10. CDR1 MDHEN and CDR2 SYDVKM come from the germline V gene. CDR3 coding DNA: TGTGCCAGCAGTCCACCGACGACAGGGCCCTATGGCTACACCTTC. It yields the protein CASSPPTTGPYGYTF.

This sequence joins TRBV6-1 and TRBJ1-1; 12 bases align to TRBD1. CDR1 is MNHNS, CDR2 SASEGT, per germline. The CDR3 runs 15 residues. V lost 0 bases and J lost 11; bases outside the gene matches: 7. For the CDR3, the DNA is TGTGCCAGCAGTGAAGCGGGACAGGGGGCAATAGGGGCTTTCTTT. As protein: CASSEAGQGAIGAFF.